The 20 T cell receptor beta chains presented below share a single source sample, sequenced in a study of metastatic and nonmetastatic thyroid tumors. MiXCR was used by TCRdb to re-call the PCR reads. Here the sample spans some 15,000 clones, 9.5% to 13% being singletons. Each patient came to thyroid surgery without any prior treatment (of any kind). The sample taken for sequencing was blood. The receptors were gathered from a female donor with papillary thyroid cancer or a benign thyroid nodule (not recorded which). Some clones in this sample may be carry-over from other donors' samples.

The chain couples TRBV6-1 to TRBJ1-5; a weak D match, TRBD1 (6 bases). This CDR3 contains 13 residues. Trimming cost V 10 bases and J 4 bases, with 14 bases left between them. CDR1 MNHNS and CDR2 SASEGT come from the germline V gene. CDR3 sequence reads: CANRRQDNQPQHF. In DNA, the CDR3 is TGTGCCAACCGAAGACAGGATAATCAGCCCCAGCATTTT.

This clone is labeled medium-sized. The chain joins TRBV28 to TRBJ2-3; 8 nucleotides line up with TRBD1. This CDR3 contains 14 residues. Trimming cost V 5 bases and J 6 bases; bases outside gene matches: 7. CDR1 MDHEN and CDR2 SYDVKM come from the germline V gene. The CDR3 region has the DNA TGTGCCAGCAGTCCCGACAGGGGAACGGATACGCAGTATTTT. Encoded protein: CASSPDRGTDTQYF.

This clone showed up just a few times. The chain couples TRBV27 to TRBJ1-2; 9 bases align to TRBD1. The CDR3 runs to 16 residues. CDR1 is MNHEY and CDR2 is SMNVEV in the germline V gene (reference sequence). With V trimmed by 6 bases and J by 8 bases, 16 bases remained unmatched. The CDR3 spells CASSARPGQGVEGYTF. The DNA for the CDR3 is TGTGCCAGCAGCGCCCGACCGGGACAGGGAGTAGAGGGCTACACCTTC.

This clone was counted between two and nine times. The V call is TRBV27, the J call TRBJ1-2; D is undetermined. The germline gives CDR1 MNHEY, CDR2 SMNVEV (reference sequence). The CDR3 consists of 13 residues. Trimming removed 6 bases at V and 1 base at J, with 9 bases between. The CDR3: CASSFEGNYGYTF. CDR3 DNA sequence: TGTGCCAGCAGCTTCGAGGGTAACTATGGCTACACCTTC.

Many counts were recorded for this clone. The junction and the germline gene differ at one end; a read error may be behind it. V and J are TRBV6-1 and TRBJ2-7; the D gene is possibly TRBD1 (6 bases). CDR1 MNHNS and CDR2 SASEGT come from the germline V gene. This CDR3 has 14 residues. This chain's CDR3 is CASRNEDSNYEQHF. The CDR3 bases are TGTGCCAGCCGGAATGAGGACAGTAATTACGAGCAGCACTTC.

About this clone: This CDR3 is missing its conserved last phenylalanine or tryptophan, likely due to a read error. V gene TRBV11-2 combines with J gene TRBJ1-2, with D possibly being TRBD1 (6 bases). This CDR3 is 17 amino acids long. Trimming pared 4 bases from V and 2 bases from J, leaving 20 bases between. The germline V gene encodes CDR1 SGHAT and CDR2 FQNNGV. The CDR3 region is CASSSPPPGQGNYGYTL. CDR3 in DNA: TGTGCCAGCAGCTCTCCTCCCCCTGGGCAGGGGAACTATGGCTACACCCTC.

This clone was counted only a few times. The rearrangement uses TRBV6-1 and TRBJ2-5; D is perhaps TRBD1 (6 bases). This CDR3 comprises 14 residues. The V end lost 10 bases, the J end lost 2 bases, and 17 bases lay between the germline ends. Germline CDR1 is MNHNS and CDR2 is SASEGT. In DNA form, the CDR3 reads TGTGCCATCACCAGCCAGGGGAGTCAAGAGACCCAGTACTTC. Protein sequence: CAITSQGSQETQYF.

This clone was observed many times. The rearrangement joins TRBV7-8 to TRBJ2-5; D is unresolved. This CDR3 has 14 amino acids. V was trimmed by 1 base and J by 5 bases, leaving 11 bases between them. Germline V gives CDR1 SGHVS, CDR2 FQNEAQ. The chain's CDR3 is CASSLGLGVETQYF. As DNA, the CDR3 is TGTGCCAGCAGCTTAGGTCTAGGTGTCGAGACCCAGTACTTC.

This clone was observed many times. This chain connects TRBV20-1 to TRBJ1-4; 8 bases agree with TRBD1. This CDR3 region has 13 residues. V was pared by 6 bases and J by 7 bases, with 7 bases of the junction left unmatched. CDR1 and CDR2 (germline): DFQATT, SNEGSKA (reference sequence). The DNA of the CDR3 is TGCAGTGCCAAGACAGGGGCCCCTGAAAAACTGTTTTTT. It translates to CSAKTGAPEKLFF.

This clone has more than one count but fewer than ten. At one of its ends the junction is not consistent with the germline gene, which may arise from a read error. CDR3 nucleotides: TGTACCAGCAGTTGGGACAATCAGCCCAAGCATTTT. Its protein is CTSSWDNQPKHF. V is TRBV28 and J is TRBJ1-5; tentative D call: TRBD1 (6 bases). CDR1 is MDHEN and CDR2 is SYDVKM in the germline V gene. CDR3 length equals 12 residues.

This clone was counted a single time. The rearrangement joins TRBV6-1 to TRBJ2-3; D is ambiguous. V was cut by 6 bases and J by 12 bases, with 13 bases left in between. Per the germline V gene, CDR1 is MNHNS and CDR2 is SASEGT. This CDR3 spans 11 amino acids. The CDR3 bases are TGTGCCAGCAGGCAGGCAGATAATCAGTATTTT. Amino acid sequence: CASRQADNQYF.

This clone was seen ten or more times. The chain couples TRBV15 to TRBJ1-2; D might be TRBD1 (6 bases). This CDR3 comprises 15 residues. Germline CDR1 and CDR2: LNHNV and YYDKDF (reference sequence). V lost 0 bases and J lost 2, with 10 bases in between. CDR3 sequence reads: CATSREAGANYGYTF. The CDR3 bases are TGTGCCACCAGCAGAGAGGCAGGGGCGAACTATGGCTACACCTTC.

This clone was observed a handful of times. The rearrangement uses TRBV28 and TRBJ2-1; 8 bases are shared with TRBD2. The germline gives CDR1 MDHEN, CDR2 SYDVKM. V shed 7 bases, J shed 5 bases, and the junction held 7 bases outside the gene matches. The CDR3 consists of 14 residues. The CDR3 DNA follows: TGTGCCAGCACTCCCGGGGGGGGGCACAATGAGCAGTTCTTC. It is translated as CASTPGGGHNEQFF.

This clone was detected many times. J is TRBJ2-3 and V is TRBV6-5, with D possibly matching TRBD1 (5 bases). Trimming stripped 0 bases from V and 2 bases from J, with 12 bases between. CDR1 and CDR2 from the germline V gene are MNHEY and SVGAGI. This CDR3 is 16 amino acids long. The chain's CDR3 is CASSYSGLGLTDTQYF. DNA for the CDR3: TGTGCCAGCAGTTACTCGGGGCTAGGGCTCACAGATACGCAGTATTTT.

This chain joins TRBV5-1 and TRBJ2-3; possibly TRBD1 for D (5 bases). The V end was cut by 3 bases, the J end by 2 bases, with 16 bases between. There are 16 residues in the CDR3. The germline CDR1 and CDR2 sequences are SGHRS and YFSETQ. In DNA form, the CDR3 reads TGCGCCAGCAGCTCCTACAGGCAACGGGCCACAGATACGCAGTATTTT. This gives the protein CASSSYRQRATDTQYF.

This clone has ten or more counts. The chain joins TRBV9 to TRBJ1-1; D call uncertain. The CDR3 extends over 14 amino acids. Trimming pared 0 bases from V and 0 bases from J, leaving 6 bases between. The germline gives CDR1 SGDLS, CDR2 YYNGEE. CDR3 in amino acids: CASSVGLLNTEAFF. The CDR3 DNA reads TGTGCCAGCAGCGTAGGTCTTCTGAACACTGAAGCTTTCTTT.

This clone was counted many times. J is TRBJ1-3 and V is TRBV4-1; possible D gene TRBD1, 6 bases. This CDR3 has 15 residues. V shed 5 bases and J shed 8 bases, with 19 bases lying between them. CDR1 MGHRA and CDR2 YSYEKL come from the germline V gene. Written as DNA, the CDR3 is TGCGCCAGCAGCAGGATCGAGACAGGAGTGGACACCATATATTTT. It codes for CASSRIETGVDTIYF.

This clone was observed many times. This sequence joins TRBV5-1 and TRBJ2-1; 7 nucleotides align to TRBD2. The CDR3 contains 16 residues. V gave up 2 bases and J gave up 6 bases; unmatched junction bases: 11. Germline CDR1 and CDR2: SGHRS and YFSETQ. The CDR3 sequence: CASSFGAGRGINEQFF. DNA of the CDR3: TGCGCCAGCAGCTTCGGAGCGGGGCGGGGTATCAATGAGCAGTTCTTC.

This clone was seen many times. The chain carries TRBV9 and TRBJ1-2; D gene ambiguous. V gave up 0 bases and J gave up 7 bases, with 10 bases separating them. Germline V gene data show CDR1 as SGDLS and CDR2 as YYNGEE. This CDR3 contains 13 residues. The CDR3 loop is CASSVGTVGGYTF. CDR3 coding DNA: TGTGCCAGCAGCGTAGGAACAGTGGGTGGCTACACCTTC.

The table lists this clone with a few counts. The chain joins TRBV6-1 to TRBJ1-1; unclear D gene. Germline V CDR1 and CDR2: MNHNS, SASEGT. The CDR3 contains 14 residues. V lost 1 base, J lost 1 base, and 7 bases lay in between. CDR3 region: CASSEGEWNTEAFF. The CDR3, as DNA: TGTGCCAGCAGTGAAGGGGAGTGGAACACTGAAGCTTTCTTT.